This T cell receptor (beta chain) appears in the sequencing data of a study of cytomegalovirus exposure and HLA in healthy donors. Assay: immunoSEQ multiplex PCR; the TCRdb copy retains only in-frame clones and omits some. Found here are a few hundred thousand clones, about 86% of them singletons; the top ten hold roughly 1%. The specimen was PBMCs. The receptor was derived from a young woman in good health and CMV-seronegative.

CDR3 sequence (DNA): TGCAGCGTAGCTAGCGGCAATGAGCAGTTCTTC. Amino acid sequence: CSVASGNEQFF. This chain uses TRBV29-1 with TRBJ2-1; 7 bases are a match to TRBD2. V was pared by 6 bases and J by 6 bases, with 2 bases of the junction left unmatched. The CDR3 sequence is 11 residues long. Germline V lookup: CDR1 SQVTM, CDR2 ANQGSEA.